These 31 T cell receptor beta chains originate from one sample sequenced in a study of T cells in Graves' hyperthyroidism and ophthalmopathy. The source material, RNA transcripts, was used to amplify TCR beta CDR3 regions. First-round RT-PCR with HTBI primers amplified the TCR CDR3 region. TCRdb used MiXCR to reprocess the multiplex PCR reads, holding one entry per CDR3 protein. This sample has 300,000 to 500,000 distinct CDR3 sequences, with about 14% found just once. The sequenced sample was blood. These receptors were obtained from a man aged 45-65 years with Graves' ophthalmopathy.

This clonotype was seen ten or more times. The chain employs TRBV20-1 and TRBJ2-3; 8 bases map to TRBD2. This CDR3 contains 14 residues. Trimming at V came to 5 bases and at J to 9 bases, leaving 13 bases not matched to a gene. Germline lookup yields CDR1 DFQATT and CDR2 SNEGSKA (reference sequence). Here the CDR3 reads CSAPRGRREETQYF. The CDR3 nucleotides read TGCAGTGCTCCACGCGGGAGGAGGGAGGAGACGCAGTATTTT.

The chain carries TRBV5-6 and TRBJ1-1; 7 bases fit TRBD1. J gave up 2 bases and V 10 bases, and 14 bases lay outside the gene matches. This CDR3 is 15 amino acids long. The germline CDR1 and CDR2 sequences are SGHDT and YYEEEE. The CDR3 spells CAWSRVGTDNTEAFF. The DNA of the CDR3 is TGTGCCTGGAGTCGGGTAGGGACAGACAACACTGAAGCTTTCTTT.

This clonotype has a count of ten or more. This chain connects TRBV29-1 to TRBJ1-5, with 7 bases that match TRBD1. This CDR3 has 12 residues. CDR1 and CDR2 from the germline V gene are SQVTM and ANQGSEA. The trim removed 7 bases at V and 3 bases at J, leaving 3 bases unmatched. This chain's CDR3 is CSAQGPNQPQHF. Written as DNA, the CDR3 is TGCAGCGCACAGGGGCCCAATCAGCCCCAGCATTTT.

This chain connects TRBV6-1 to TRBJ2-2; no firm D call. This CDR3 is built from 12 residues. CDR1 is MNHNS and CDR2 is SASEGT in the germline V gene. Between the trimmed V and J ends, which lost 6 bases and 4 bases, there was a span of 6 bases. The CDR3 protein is CASSESTGELFF. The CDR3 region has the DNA TGTGCCAGCAGCGAGTCCACCGGGGAGCTGTTTTTT.

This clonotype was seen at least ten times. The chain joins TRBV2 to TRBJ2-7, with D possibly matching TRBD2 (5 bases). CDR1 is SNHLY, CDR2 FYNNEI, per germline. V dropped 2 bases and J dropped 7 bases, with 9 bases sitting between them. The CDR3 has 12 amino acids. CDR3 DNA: TGTGCCAGCAGTGAAACGGGAAATGAGCAGTACTTC. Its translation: CASSETGNEQYF.

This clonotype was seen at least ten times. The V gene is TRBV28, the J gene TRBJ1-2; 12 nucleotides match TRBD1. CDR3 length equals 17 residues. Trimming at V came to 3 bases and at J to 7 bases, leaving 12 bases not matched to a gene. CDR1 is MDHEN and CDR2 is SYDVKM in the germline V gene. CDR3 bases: TGTGCCAGCAGTTTGGGGGGGACAGGGGGCGGTTCGATTGGCTACACCTTC. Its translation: CASSLGGTGGGSIGYTF.

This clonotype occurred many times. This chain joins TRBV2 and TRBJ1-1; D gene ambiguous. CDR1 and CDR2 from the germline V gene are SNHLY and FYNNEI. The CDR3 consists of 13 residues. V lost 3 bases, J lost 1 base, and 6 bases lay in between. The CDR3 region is CASSEHPNTEAFF. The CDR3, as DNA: TGTGCCAGCAGTGAGCATCCGAACACTGAAGCTTTCTTT.

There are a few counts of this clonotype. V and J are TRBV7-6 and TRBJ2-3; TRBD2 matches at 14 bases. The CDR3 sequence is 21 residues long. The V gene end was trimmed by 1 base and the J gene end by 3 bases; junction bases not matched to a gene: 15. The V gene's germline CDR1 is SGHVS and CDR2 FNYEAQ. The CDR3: CASSLGIVGTSGRNETDTQYF. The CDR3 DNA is TGTGCCAGCAGCTTAGGTATCGTCGGGACTAGCGGGAGAAATGAGACAGATACGCAGTATTTT.

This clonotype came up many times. In nucleotides, the CDR3 is TGCGCCAGCAGCACGGGACAGGTCACAGATACGCAGTATTTT. Translation: CASSTGQVTDTQYF. The rearrangement links TRBV5-1 to TRBJ2-3; 8 nucleotides match TRBD1. V gave up 4 bases and J gave up 2 bases; unmatched junction bases: 3. This CDR3 contains 14 residues. Germline V gene sequence: CDR1 SGHRS, CDR2 YFSETQ.

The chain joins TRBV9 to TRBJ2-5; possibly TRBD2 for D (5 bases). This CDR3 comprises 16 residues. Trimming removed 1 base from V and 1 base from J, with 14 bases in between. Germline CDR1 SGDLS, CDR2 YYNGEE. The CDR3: CASSVMVRTFQETQYF. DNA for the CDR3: TGTGCCAGCAGCGTAATGGTGAGGACTTTCCAAGAGACCCAGTACTTC.

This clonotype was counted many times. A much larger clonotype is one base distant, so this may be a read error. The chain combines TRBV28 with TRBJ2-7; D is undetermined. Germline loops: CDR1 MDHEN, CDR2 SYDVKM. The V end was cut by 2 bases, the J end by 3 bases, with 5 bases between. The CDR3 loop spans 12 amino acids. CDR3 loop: CASSLENYEQYF. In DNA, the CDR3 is TGTGCCAGCAGTTTAGAAAACTACGAGCAGTACTTC.

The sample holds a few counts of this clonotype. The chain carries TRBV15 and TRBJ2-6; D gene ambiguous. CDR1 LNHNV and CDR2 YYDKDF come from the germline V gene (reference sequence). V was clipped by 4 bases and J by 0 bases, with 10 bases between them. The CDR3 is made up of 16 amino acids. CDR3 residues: CATSNRPLSGANVLTF. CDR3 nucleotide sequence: TGTGCCACCAGCAACCGCCCCCTCTCTGGGGCCAACGTCCTGACTTTC.

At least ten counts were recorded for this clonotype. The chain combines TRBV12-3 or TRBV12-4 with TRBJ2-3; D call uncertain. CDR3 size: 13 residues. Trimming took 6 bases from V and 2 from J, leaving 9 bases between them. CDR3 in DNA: TGTGCCAGCAGCAGGTCCGACACAGATACGCAGTATTTT. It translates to CASSRSDTDTQYF.

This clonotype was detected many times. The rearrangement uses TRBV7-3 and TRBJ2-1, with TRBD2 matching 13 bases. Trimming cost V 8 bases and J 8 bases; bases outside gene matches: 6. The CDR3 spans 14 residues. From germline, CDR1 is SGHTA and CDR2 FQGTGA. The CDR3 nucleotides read TGTGCCAGCTGCCCGGGACTAGCGGGACATGAGCAGTTCTTC. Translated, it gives CASCPGLAGHEQFF.

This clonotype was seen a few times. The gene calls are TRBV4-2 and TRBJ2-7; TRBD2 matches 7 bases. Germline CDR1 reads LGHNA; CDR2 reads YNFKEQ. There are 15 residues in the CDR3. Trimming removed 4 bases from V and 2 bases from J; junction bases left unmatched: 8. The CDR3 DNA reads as TGTGCCAGCAGCCCCCTAGCGGTGTATCCCTACGAGCAGTACTTC. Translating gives CASSPLAVYPYEQYF.

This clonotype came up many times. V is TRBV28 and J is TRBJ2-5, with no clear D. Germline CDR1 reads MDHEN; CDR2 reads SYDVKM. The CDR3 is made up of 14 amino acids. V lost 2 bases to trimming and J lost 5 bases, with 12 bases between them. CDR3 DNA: TGTGCCAGCAGTTTAATGGGCCGTCGGGAGACCCAGTACTTC. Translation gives CASSLMGRRETQYF.

CDR3 protein: CASSQENGRGYTF. The CDR3 DNA reads TGTGCCAGCAGCCAAGAAAACGGCCGTGGCTACACCTTC. This chain connects TRBV4-2 to TRBJ1-2; D is ambiguous. Germline V gene sequence: CDR1 LGHNA, CDR2 YNFKEQ. V was shortened by 0 bases and J by 7 bases, with 9 bases between the two germline ends. This CDR3 is built from 13 residues.

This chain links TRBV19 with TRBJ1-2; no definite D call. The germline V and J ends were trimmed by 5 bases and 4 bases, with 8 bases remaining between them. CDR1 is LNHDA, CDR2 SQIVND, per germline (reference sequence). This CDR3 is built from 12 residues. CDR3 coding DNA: TGTGCCAGTAGTTGGCAGACCTATGGCTACACCTTC. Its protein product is CASSWQTYGYTF. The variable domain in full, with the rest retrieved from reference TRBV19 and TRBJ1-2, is DGGITQSPKYLFRKEGQNVTLSCEQNLNHDAMYWYRQDPGQGLRLIYYSQIVNDFQKGDIAEGYSVSREKKESFPLTVTSAQKNPTAFYLCASSWQTYGYTFGSGTRLTVV.

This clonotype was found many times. The CDR3 loop reads CASSPFRRFQETQYF. The CDR3 DNA is TGTGCCAGCTCACCATTCAGGCGATTCCAAGAGACCCAGTACTTC. This rearrangement joins TRBV18 to TRBJ2-5; the D is unclear. The CDR3 spans 15 residues. The V gene's germline CDR1 is KGHSH and CDR2 LQKENI. Trimming took off 2 bases at V and 1 base at J, with 11 bases between the two ends. The full variable domain, in which reference TRBV18 and TRBJ2-5 provide the parts outside the CDR3, is NAGVMQNPRHLVRRRGQEARLRCSPMKGHSHVYWYRQLPEEGLKFMVYLQKENIIDESGMPKERFSAEFPKEGPSILRIQQVVRGDSAAYFCASSPFRRFQETQYFGPGTRLLVL.

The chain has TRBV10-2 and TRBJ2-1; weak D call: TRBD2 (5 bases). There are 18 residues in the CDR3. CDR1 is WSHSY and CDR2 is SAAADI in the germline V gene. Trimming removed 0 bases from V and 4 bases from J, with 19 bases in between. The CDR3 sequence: CASSESDPSGMLYNEQFF. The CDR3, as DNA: TGCGCCAGCAGTGAGTCGGACCCCTCCGGGATGCTTTACAATGAGCAGTTCTTC.

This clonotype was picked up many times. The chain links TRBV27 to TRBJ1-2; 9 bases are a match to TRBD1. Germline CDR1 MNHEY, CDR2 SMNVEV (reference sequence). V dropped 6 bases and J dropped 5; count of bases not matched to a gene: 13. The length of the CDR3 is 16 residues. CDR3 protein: CASSYWGPQGAYGYTF. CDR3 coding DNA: TGTGCCAGCAGCTACTGGGGACCACAGGGGGCGTATGGCTACACCTTC.

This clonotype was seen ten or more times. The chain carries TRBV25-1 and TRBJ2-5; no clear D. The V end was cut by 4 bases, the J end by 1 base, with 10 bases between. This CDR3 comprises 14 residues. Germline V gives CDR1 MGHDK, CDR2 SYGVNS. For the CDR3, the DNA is TGTGCCAGCAGTGGAGTCGGGCTCCAAGAGACCCAGTACTTC. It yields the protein CASSGVGLQETQYF.

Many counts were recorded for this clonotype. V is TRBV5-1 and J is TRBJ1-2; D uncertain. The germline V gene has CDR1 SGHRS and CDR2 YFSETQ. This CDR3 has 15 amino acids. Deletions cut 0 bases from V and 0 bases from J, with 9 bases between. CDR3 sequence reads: CASSLAPNPNYGYTF. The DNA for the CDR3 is TGCGCCAGCAGCTTGGCCCCAAATCCTAACTATGGCTACACCTTC.

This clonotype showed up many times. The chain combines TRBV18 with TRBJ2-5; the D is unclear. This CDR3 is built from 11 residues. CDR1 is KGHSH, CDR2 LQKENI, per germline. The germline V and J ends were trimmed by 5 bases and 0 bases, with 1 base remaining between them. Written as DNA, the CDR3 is TGTGCCAGCTCATACCAAGAGACCCAGTACTTC. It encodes CASSYQETQYF.

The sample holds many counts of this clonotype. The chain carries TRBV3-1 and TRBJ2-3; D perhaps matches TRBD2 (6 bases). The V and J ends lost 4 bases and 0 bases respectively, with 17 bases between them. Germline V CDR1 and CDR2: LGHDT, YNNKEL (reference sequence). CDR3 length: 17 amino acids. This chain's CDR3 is CASSPGVADLSTDTQYF. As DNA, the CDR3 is TGTGCCAGCAGCCCCGGTGTAGCGGATCTAAGCACAGATACGCAGTATTTT.

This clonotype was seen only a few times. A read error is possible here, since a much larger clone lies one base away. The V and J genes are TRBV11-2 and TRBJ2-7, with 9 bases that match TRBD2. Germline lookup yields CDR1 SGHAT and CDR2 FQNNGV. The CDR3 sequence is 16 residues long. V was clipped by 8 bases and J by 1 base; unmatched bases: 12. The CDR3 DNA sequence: TGTGCCAGCGGCCCTTGGACTAGCGAGGTATCCTACGAGCAGTACTTC. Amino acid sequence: CASGPWTSEVSYEQYF.

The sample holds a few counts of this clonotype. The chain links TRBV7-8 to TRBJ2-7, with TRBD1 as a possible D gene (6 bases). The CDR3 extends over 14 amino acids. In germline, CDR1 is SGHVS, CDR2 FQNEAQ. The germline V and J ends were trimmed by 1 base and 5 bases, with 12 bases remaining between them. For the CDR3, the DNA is TGTGCCAGCAGCTTAGAACAGGGTCTCCACGAGCAGTACTTC. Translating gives CASSLEQGLHEQYF.

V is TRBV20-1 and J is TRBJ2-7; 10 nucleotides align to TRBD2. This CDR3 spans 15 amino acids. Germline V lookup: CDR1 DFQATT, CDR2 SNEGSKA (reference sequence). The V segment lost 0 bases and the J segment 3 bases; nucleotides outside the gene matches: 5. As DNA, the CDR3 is TGCAGTGCTAGAGATCTGGGGACTAGCGTCTACGAGCAGTACTTC. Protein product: CSARDLGTSVYEQYF.

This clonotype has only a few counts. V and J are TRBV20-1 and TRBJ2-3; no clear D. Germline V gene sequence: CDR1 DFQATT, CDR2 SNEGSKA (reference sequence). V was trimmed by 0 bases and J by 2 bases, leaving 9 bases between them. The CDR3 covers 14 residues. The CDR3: CSARDETPTDTQYF. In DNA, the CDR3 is TGCAGTGCTAGAGATGAGACTCCCACAGATACGCAGTATTTT.

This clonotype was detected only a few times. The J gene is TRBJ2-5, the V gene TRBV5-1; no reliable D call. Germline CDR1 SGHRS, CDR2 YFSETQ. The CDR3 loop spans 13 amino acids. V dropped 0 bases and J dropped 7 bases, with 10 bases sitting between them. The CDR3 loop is CASSLERIGTQYF. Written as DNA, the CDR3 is TGCGCCAGCAGCTTGGAACGGATCGGGACCCAGTACTTC.

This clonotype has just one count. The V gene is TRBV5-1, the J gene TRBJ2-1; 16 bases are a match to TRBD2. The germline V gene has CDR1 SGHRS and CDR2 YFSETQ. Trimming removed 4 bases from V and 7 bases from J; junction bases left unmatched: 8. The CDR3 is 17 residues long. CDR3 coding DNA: TGCGCCAGCAGCGCCCCGGGACTAGCGGGAGGGCCAAATGAGCAGTTCTTC. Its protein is CASSAPGLAGGPNEQFF.